These T cell receptor beta chains were read from a single sample in a study of OX40 agonist ivuxolimab in advanced cancers. The protocol was immunoSEQ multiplex PCR, while the TCRdb copy is restricted to in-frame clones and leaves out a portion. The sample includes over 80,000 clones, approximately 89% of them seen just once. Sequenced here: CD4+ or CD8+ T cells sorted from blood, sampled in a trial of the OX40 agonist ivuxolimab. These receptors were obtained from an adult with an advanced solid tumor such as melanoma, head and neck, liver or kidney cancer. CDR3s include the opening cysteine and the closing phenylalanine or tryptophan. The D gene is left open where the match is weak. Size values are once, few and many counts, or a class for expanded clones, and some rows have none.

d_gene: NA; abundance: NA; j_gene: TRBJ1-1; v_gene: TRBV9; CDR3nt: TGTGCCAGCAGCGTAGGGTCGGCAGGATTAAAAGCTTTCTTT; CDR3aa: CASSVGSAGLKAFF
d_gene: NA; abundance: NA; j_gene: TRBJ1-1; v_gene: TRBV13; CDR3nt: TGTGCCAGCAGCTTAGGCGGGGGCACCTCATCTCGGGCTTTCTTT; CDR3aa: CASSLGGGTSSRAFF
d_gene: NA; abundance: NA; j_gene: TRBJ1-1; v_gene: TRBV14; CDR3nt: TGTGCCAGCAGCCAAGAAGGAATCACTGAAGCTTTCTTT; CDR3aa: CASSQEGITEAFF
d_gene: NA; abundance: NA; j_gene: TRBJ1-1; v_gene: TRBV5-1; CDR3nt: TGCGCCAGCAGCACCGGGACGTCGAACACTGAAGCTTTCTTT; CDR3aa: CASSTGTSNTEAFF
d_gene: TRBD2; abundance: NA; j_gene: TRBJ2-1; v_gene: TRBV11-3; CDR3nt: TGTGCCAGCAGCCGACGACTAGCGGGACACAATGAGCAGTTCTTC; CDR3aa: CASSRRLAGHNEQFF
d_gene: NA; abundance: NA; j_gene: TRBJ2-1; v_gene: TRBV9; CDR3nt: TGTGCCAGCAGCGCCCGACCAGTTGGTGGCGTTTCCTACAATGAGCAGTTCTTC; CDR3aa: CASSARPVGGVSYNEQFF
d_gene: NA; abundance: NA; j_gene: TRBJ1-5; v_gene: TRBV2; CDR3nt: TGTGCCAGCAAGGTCGACAGTAATCAGCCCCAGCATTTT; CDR3aa: CASKVDSNQPQHF
d_gene: NA; abundance: NA; j_gene: TRBJ2-3; v_gene: TRBV10-3; CDR3nt: TGTGCCATCAGTGTGGGGGCCACAGATACGCAGTATTTT; CDR3aa: CAISVGATDTQYF
d_gene: NA; abundance: NA; j_gene: TRBJ2-3; v_gene: TRBV7-8; CDR3nt: TGTGCCAGCAGCTTAGGTGGTTACAGGGCGGGCACAGATACGCAGTATTTT; CDR3aa: CASSLGGYRAGTDTQYF
d_gene: NA; abundance: once; j_gene: TRBJ2-1; v_gene: TRBV6-5; CDR3nt: TGTGCCAGCAGTTACTCGACCCTTCGGGAGCAGTTCTTC; CDR3aa: CASSYSTLREQFF
d_gene: NA; abundance: NA; j_gene: TRBJ1-5; v_gene: TRBV15; CDR3nt: TGTGCCACCAGCAGAGATTCTAGTAACAGCAATCAGCCCCAGCATTTT; CDR3aa: CATSRDSSNSNQPQHF
d_gene: TRBD1; abundance: NA; j_gene: TRBJ1-5; v_gene: TRBV5-1; CDR3nt: TGCGCCAGCAGCTTGGGGACAGGGGGTCAGCCCCAGCATTTT; CDR3aa: CASSLGTGGQPQHF
d_gene: TRBD1; abundance: NA; j_gene: TRBJ2-2; v_gene: TRBV10-1; CDR3nt: TGCGCCAGCAGTGAGGTGGGGACAGGGGCCACCACCGGGGAGCTGTTTTTT; CDR3aa: CASSEVGTGATTGELFF
d_gene: NA; abundance: NA; j_gene: TRBJ2-3; v_gene: TRBV15; CDR3nt: TGTGCCACCAGCACCGGACAGTCTCAAAGGGGTACGCAGTATTTT; CDR3aa: CATSTGQSQRGTQYF
d_gene: NA; abundance: once; j_gene: TRBJ2-2; v_gene: TRBV2; CDR3nt: TGTGCCAGCAGTGGCAGGTCAAACACCGGGGAGCTGTTTTTT; CDR3aa: CASSGRSNTGELFF
d_gene: NA; abundance: NA; j_gene: TRBJ2-5; v_gene: TRBV6-5; CDR3nt: TGTGCCAGCAGTTACGGGGGTCCGGGGCGAGAGACCCAGTACTTC; CDR3aa: CASSYGGPGRETQYF
d_gene: NA; abundance: NA; j_gene: TRBJ1-1; v_gene: TRBV27; CDR3nt: TGTGCCAGCAGCAATCCGACAGGGAACACTGAAGCTTTCTTT; CDR3aa: CASSNPTGNTEAFF
d_gene: TRBD1; abundance: NA; j_gene: TRBJ1-5; v_gene: TRBV18; CDR3nt: TGTGCCAGCTCACCGGCCATACCGGGACAGAGCAATCAGCCCCAGCATTTT; CDR3aa: CASSPAIPGQSNQPQHF
d_gene: TRBD1; abundance: NA; j_gene: TRBJ2-7; v_gene: TRBV2; CDR3nt: TGTGCCAGCAGTCGGCAGGGGGACTACGAGCAGTACTTC; CDR3aa: CASSRQGDYEQYF
d_gene: NA; abundance: NA; j_gene: TRBJ2-1; v_gene: TRBV5-1; CDR3nt: TGCGCCAGCAGCCTAGAGCGCTCCTACAATGAGCAGTTCTTC; CDR3aa: CASSLERSYNEQFF
d_gene: NA; abundance: NA; j_gene: TRBJ1-3; v_gene: TRBV2; CDR3nt: TGTGCCACCGGGGGGACAACTGGAAACACCATATATTTT; CDR3aa: CATGGTTGNTIYF
d_gene: NA; abundance: NA; j_gene: TRBJ2-7; v_gene: TRBV6-5; CDR3nt: TGTGCCAGCAGTTGGCAGGGGGGGTACGAGCAGTACTTC; CDR3aa: CASSWQGGYEQYF
d_gene: NA; abundance: NA; j_gene: TRBJ2-5; v_gene: TRBV7-3; CDR3nt: TGTGCCAGCAGCTTAAAGGGAGAGGGAGGCACCCAGTACTTC; CDR3aa: CASSLKGEGGTQYF
d_gene: NA; abundance: NA; j_gene: TRBJ2-7; v_gene: TRBV28; CDR3nt: TGTGCCAGCAGTTCCTACCATCTCGGGACATCGACCTACGAGCAGTACTTC; CDR3aa: CASSSYHLGTSTYEQYF
d_gene: TRBD2; abundance: NA; j_gene: TRBJ2-5; v_gene: TRBV5-1; CDR3nt: TGCGCCAGCAGCTCCTCCTCTAGCGGGGAGCAAGAGACCCAGTACTTC; CDR3aa: CASSSSSSGEQETQYF
d_gene: NA; abundance: NA; j_gene: TRBJ2-1; v_gene: TRBV5-1; CDR3nt: TGCGCCAGCAGCACTACCGTCACCTCGAACAATGAGCAGTTCTTC; CDR3aa: CASSTTVTSNNEQFF
d_gene: NA; abundance: NA; j_gene: TRBJ2-3; v_gene: TRBV7-9; CDR3nt: TGTGCCAGCAGCTTATCAGGCAGTTCCACAGATACGCAGTATTTT; CDR3aa: CASSLSGSSTDTQYF
d_gene: NA; abundance: NA; j_gene: TRBJ1-6; v_gene: TRBV27; CDR3nt: TGTGCCAGCAGTAACAGGTCCCCCTATAATTCACCCCTCCACTTT; CDR3aa: CASSNRSPYNSPLHF
d_gene: TRBD2; abundance: NA; j_gene: TRBJ2-7; v_gene: TRBV19; CDR3nt: TGTGCCAGTAGTTGGGCCGGGGGGGCCTACGAGCAGTACTTC; CDR3aa: CASSWAGGAYEQYF
d_gene: TRBD1; abundance: NA; j_gene: TRBJ1-5; v_gene: TRBV6-6; CDR3nt: TGTGCCAGCACCTTACAGGGGAATCAGCCCCAGCATTTT; CDR3aa: CASTLQGNQPQHF
d_gene: NA; abundance: NA; j_gene: TRBJ2-5; v_gene: TRBV5-5; CDR3nt: TGTGCCAGCAGCTTGGGGCAGGCGGAGCAAGAGACCCAGTACTTC; CDR3aa: CASSLGQAEQETQYF
d_gene: NA; abundance: NA; j_gene: TRBJ2-5; v_gene: TRBV30; CDR3nt: TGTGCCTGGAGTGCAGGGGTGGGGGCCCAGGAGACCCAGTACTTC; CDR3aa: CAWSAGVGAQETQYF
d_gene: NA; abundance: NA; j_gene: TRBJ2-1; v_gene: TRBV5-6; CDR3nt: TGTGCCAGCAGCTTGGCAGGGGACACCAATGAGCAGTTCTTC; CDR3aa: CASSLAGDTNEQFF